These 12 T cell receptor beta chains were sequenced from one sample in a study of blood T cell repertoires in COVID-19. Produced via immunoSEQ multiplex PCR; TCRdb's table is partial and in-frame only. This table holds about 180,000 clones, over 75% found once. Sequenced sample: peripheral blood. The receptors originated from an elderly woman with acute or convalescent COVID-19.

The chain carries TRBV29-1 and TRBJ1-5; D might be TRBD1 (5 bases). The CDR3 runs 12 residues. The germline V gene has CDR1 SQVTM and CDR2 ANQGSEA. The CDR3 DNA follows: TGCAGTTCCGTGGGAGGGGATCAGCCCCAGCATTTT. Its protein is CSSVGGDQPQHF.

The CDR3: CASGPAGNNEQFF. DNA of the CDR3: TGTGCCAGCGGGCCTGCCGGGAACAATGAGCAGTTCTTC. The chain joins TRBV5-6 to TRBJ2-1, with TRBD2 as a possible D gene (5 bases). Trimming cost V 7 bases and J 5 bases, with 13 bases left between them. The CDR3 covers 13 residues. Germline loops: CDR1 SGHDT, CDR2 YYEEEE.

The J gene is TRBJ1-2, the V gene TRBV7-2; no firm D call. Germline V lookup: CDR1 SGHTA, CDR2 FQGNSA. Trimming removed 5 bases at V and 4 bases at J, with 11 bases between. The CDR3 extends over 13 amino acids. CDR3 DNA: TGTGCCAGCAGCACAGCAGAGGGCTATGGCTACACCTTC. The encoded protein is CASSTAEGYGYTF.

The chain carries TRBV7-2 and TRBJ2-7; tentatively, D is TRBD2 (7 bases). Trimming shortened V by 3 bases and J by 2 bases, and 17 bases separated the two germline ends. CDR1 and CDR2 from the germline V gene are SGHTA and FQGNSA. The CDR3 sequence is 16 residues long. The DNA of the CDR3 is TGTGCCAGCAGCTTGGGGGGGGGCTTCAGCGCCTACGAGCAGTACTTC. Residues: CASSLGGGFSAYEQYF.

The V and J genes are TRBV19 and TRBJ2-5, with 8 bases identical to TRBD2. The ends lost 4 bases at V and 3 bases at J; junction bases unmatched: 13. The CDR3 covers 17 residues. Germline CDR1 and CDR2: LNHDA and SQIVND (reference sequence). Here the CDR3 reads CASSRPLTSGREETQYF. Written as DNA, the CDR3 is TGTGCCAGTAGTAGACCGCTTACGAGCGGGAGAGAAGAGACCCAGTACTTC. Variable domain in full (rest from reference TRBV19 and TRBJ2-5): DGGITQSPKYLFRKEGQNVTLSCEQNLNHDAMYWYRQDPGQGLRLIYYSQIVNDFQKGDIAEGYSVSREKKESFPLTVTSAQKNPTAFYLCASSRPLTSGREETQYFGPGTRLLVL.

The chain employs TRBV19 and TRBJ1-4, with D maybe TRBD1 (6 bases). Germline V gene lookup returns CDR1 LNHDA and CDR2 SQIVND (reference sequence). V lost 5 bases to trimming and J lost 6 bases, with 13 bases between them. There are 14 residues in the CDR3. CDR3 DNA: TGTGCCAGTAGTGGACAGCCAGAATATGAAAAACTGTTTTTT. It specifies CASSGQPEYEKLFF.

The rearrangement joins TRBV19 to TRBJ2-7; 7 bases match TRBD1. The J segment lost 5 bases and the V segment lost 4 bases, leaving 8 bases of the junction unmatched. The CDR3 spans 14 residues. Germline CDR1 reads LNHDA; CDR2 reads SQIVND (reference sequence). The CDR3 DNA follows: TGTGCCAGTAGTAAGGCCCAGGGGGTCCACGAGCAGTACTTC. Residues: CASSKAQGVHEQYF.

The V call is TRBV10-1, the J call TRBJ2-3; TRBD2 agrees at 7 bases. J was trimmed by 4 bases and V by 8 bases; bases with no gene match: 6. The CDR3 sequence is 13 residues long. The germline V gene has CDR1 WNHNN and CDR2 SYGVQD (reference sequence). The CDR3 DNA follows: TGCGCCAGCCATGGGGGAGGGGCAGATACGCAGTATTTT. It specifies CASHGGGADTQYF.

This clone was seen more than once but under ten times. This CDR3 is CASTFSSGQETQYF. The CDR3, as DNA: TGTGCCAGCACCTTCAGCAGCGGGCAAGAGACCCAGTACTTC. The rearrangement joins TRBV11-2 to TRBJ2-5; D might be TRBD2 (6 bases). V was cut by 7 bases and J by 2 bases, with 14 bases left in between. Per the germline V gene, CDR1 is SGHAT and CDR2 is FQNNGV. The CDR3 contains 14 residues.

The chain links TRBV14 to TRBJ2-1, with 9 bases aligning to TRBD2. CDR1 is SGHDN, CDR2 FVKESK, per germline. The CDR3 is made up of 17 amino acids. V dropped 1 base and J dropped 7; count of bases not matched to a gene: 11. As DNA, the CDR3 is TGTGCCAGCAGCCAAGCAGCGGGGGGCCCCAGGGAGAATGAGCAGTTCTTC. Encoded protein: CASSQAAGGPRENEQFF. The entire variable domain, with the rest obtained from reference TRBV14 and TRBJ2-1, is as follows: EAGVTQFPSHSVIEKGQTVTLRCDPISGHDNLYWYRRVMGKEIKFLLHFVKESKQDESGMPNNRFLAERTGGTYSTLKVQPAELEDSGVYFCASSQAAGGPRENEQFFGPGTRLTVL.

The chain joins TRBV5-1 to TRBJ2-1, with a possible D match to TRBD2 (6 bases). Trimming cost V 0 bases and J 5 bases, with 12 bases left between them. Germline-derived CDR1 and CDR2 are SGHRS and YFSETQ. This CDR3 contains 15 residues. CDR3 coding DNA: TGCGCCAGCAGCTTGGGCCTAGCGAGAAACAATGAGCAGTTCTTC. Its translation is CASSLGLARNNEQFF.

The chain has TRBV2 and TRBJ1-4; D gene ambiguous. Germline V gene lookup returns CDR1 SNHLY and CDR2 FYNNEI. The CDR3 is 13 amino acids. V was trimmed by 7 bases and J by 10 bases, leaving 16 bases between them. CDR3 sequence: CASKYALGGKLFF. The CDR3 bases are TGTGCCAGCAAGTACGCCCTAGGAGGAAAACTGTTTTTT.